A selection of T cell receptor beta chains follows, all from one sample in a study of vaccination and CD4 T cells after COVID-19. Each CDR3 protein gets one entry after TCRdb re-called the PCR reads with MiXCR. This sample has approximately 20,000 distinct CDR3 sequences, with roughly 62% found just once. The sample here was CD4+ T cells from blood, taken before SARS-CoV-2 vaccination. These receptors were taken from a human donor who had recovered from COVID-19. The conserved cysteine and the conserved F or W are not part of the CDR3 here. The D gene is left open where the match is weak.

TRBV23-1	-	TRBJ2-7	ASSPHPPTRYEQY
TRBV15	-	TRBJ1-4	ATSRGTVYEKLF
TRBV28	-	TRBJ1-5	ASRTSGTTRFSNQPQH
TRBV12-3/TRBV12-4	TRBD1	TRBJ1-5	ASSPRTGSNQPQH
TRBV10-2	-	TRBJ1-5	ASSESQVGPQH
TRBV12-3/TRBV12-4	-	TRBJ2-7	ASSLFLVADEQY
TRBV20-1	-	TRBJ2-3	SARPREVGQY
TRBV24-1	TRBD2	TRBJ2-5	ATSDSGTSGSQAQY
TRBV6-5	TRBD2	TRBJ2-3	ASSSILAVNTDTQY
TRBV30	-	TRBJ2-7	AWSPVGHKSYEQY
TRBV6-5	TRBD2	TRBJ2-7	ASSSNLLAGGIYEQY
TRBV10-1	TRBD2	TRBJ2-2	ASSETSGSNTGELF
TRBV6-1	-	TRBJ2-2	ASTKVTGELF
TRBV7-3	-	TRBJ1-2	ASSRDSRGGYT
TRBV28	TRBD2	TRBJ2-5	ASSQLAGEETQY
TRBV11-2	-	TRBJ2-3	ASSFEGADTQY